These 25 T cell receptor beta chains originate from one sample sequenced in a study of Graves' ophthalmopathy and Graves' hyperthyroidism. From RNA, the CDR3 regions of TCR beta chains were amplified and sequenced. Second-round multiplex PCR came after a first-round RT-PCR that employed HTBI primers. TCRdb redid the calling of the multiplex PCR reads with MiXCR, one entry per CDR3 protein. The data hold some 390,000 distinct CDR3 sequences, with approximately 16% observed a single time. Material for sequencing was peripheral blood. These receptors all stem from a woman aged 18-29 years with Graves' ophthalmopathy.

This clonotype was counted many times. Here the CDR3 reads CSATAGVYEQYF. CDR3 DNA sequence: TGCAGCGCTACGGCCGGAGTCTACGAGCAGTACTTC. V and J are TRBV29-1 and TRBJ2-7; no definite D call. The CDR3 length is 12 residues. Trimming cost V 7 bases and J 3 bases, with 13 bases left between them. Germline lookup yields CDR1 SQVTM and CDR2 ANQGSEA.

This clonotype was picked up many times. The chain is built from TRBV5-5 and TRBJ1-1; D unresolved. This CDR3 spans 15 amino acids. V dropped 4 bases and J dropped 0 bases, with 13 bases sitting between them. Germline-derived CDR1 and CDR2 are SGHKS and YYEKEE (reference sequence). The CDR3 bases are TGTGCCAGCAGCCTCTTGGGTCTGATGAACACTGAAGCTTTCTTT. Amino acids: CASSLLGLMNTEAFF.

The table lists this clonotype with a few counts. The chain recombines TRBV6-1 with TRBJ2-7, with D possibly matching TRBD2 (5 bases). Trimming took 8 bases from V and 4 from J, leaving 15 bases between them. The CDR3 spans 13 residues. Germline CDR1 and CDR2: MNHNS and SASEGT. CDR3 sequence: CASDEWGEYEQYF. The CDR3 coding sequence is TGTGCCAGCGACGAGTGGGGAGAATACGAGCAGTACTTC.

Concerning this clonotype: The junction departs from germline at one end; a sequencing error may be responsible. The gene calls are TRBV6-2 or TRBV6-3 and TRBJ2-2, with 7 bases identical to TRBD1. This CDR3 has 13 residues. Germline CDR1 and CDR2: MNHEY and SVGEGT. The CDR3 here is CATNRGCTGELFF. CDR3 sequence (DNA): TGCGCCACCAACAGGGGATGTACCGGGGAGCTGTTTTTT.

Many counts were recorded for this clonotype. This chain joins TRBV7-3 and TRBJ2-6; D remains unclear. Germline V CDR1 and CDR2: SGHTA, FQGTGA. The CDR3 extends over 15 amino acids. With 5 bases removed from V and 0 bases from J, the gap between germline ends came to 8 bases. The CDR3 sequence is CASSLSPSGANVLTF. As DNA, the CDR3 is TGTGCCAGCAGCCTAAGCCCCTCTGGGGCCAACGTCCTGACTTTC.

This clonotype occurred many times. A single base separates this from a much larger clone, so it may be a read error. J is TRBJ2-7 and V is TRBV6-2 or TRBV6-3; D gene uncertain. V lost 6 bases and J 2 bases, leaving 8 bases between the germline ends. The CDR3 runs to 12 residues. Germline lookup yields CDR1 MNHEY and CDR2 SVGEGT. Written as DNA, the CDR3 is TGTGCCAGCAGGGGCGCTGCCTACGAGCAGTACTTC. Translated: CASRGAAYEQYF.

This clonotype was counted many times. J is TRBJ1-5 and V is TRBV20-1; 7 bases map to TRBD1. Looked up from germline, CDR1 is DFQATT and CDR2 is SNEGSKA (reference sequence). After removal of 3 bases from V and 5 bases from J, the junction contained 7 bases not matched to a gene. The CDR3 covers 14 residues. The CDR3 nucleotides read TGCAGTGCTAGCGAGACAGGGTACCATCAGCCCCAGCATTTT. It encodes CSASETGYHQPQHF.

The chain joins TRBV28 to TRBJ2-7, with D unresolved. V was clipped by 5 bases and J by 3 bases, with 14 bases between them. The V gene's germline CDR1 is MDHEN and CDR2 SYDVKM. CDR3 size: 14 residues. CDR3 in amino acids: CASSVPPQSYEQYF. As DNA, the CDR3 is TGTGCCAGCAGTGTGCCTCCTCAAAGCTACGAGCAGTACTTC.

This clonotype was recorded many times. The V gene is TRBV27, the J gene TRBJ2-7; D remains ambiguous. CDR3 length: 13 residues. The V gene's germline CDR1 is MNHEY and CDR2 SMNVEV (reference sequence). Trimming took 3 bases from V and 6 from J, leaving 12 bases between them. This CDR3 reads CASSFGVSREQYF. The DNA for the CDR3 is TGTGCCAGCAGTTTTGGGGTGAGTCGCGAGCAGTACTTC.

The chain combines TRBV28 with TRBJ1-6; D remains ambiguous. Germline V CDR1 and CDR2: MDHEN, SYDVKM. The ends were cut back, 1 base at V and 0 bases at J, with 13 bases in the middle. The CDR3 runs to 18 residues. CDR3 in amino acids: CASSLSSSRSSYNSPLHF. In DNA form, the CDR3 reads TGTGCCAGCAGTTTATCTTCTTCTCGGAGCTCCTATAATTCACCCCTCCACTTT.

The chain is built from TRBV7-3 and TRBJ1-1; D is possibly TRBD1 (6 bases). CDR1 is SGHTA, CDR2 FQGTGA, per germline. The CDR3 sequence is 12 residues long. The germline V and J ends were trimmed by 3 bases and 7 bases, with 9 bases remaining between them. The CDR3 here is CASSFTGREAFF. The CDR3 nucleotides are TGTGCCAGCAGCTTTACAGGGCGTGAAGCTTTCTTT.

The table lists this clonotype with many counts. The DNA for the CDR3 is TGTGCCAGCACCACACCCGAGGCAGCCCTTTCACCCCTCCACTTT. Translating gives CASTTPEAALSPLHF. The chain employs TRBV28 and TRBJ1-6; D gene uncertain. Looked up from germline, CDR1 is MDHEN and CDR2 is SYDVKM. The CDR3 extends over 15 amino acids. V lost 7 bases to trimming and J lost 9 bases, with 19 bases between them.

Many counts were recorded for this clonotype. CDR3 DNA sequence: TGCGCCAGCAGAGGTTACACCGGGGAGCTGTTTTTT. Translation gives CASRGYTGELFF. The chain uses TRBV5-1 and TRBJ2-2; D is ambiguous. Germline V gene sequence: CDR1 SGHRS, CDR2 YFSETQ. This CDR3 comprises 12 residues. Trimming cost V 5 bases and J 3 bases, with 5 bases left between them.

The V call is TRBV11-2, the J call TRBJ2-5, with 10 bases that match TRBD2. Trimming at V came to 5 bases and at J to 6 bases, leaving 24 bases not matched to a gene. This CDR3 contains 20 residues. CDR1 is SGHAT and CDR2 is FQNNGV in the germline V gene. The CDR3 DNA reads TGTGCCAGCAGCCCTGATCTAAAGCGGGAGGGCCAGTTGGTCAGAAAGACCCAGTACTTC. Its protein product is CASSPDLKREGQLVRKTQYF.

Ten or more counts support this clonotype. Just one base apart from a much larger clone, this may be a read error. The gene calls are TRBV6-1 and TRBJ2-7; 9 bases agree with TRBD1. The V gene's germline CDR1 is MNHNS and CDR2 SASEGT. CDR3 size: 13 residues. CDR3 sequence: CTSKGTGTYEQYF. The CDR3 coding sequence is TGTACCAGCAAAGGGACAGGGACCTACGAGCAGTACTTC.

This clonotype was seen a few times. The rearrangement uses TRBV6-1 and TRBJ1-1; D possibly corresponds to TRBD1 (5 bases). Germline V CDR1 and CDR2: MNHNS, SASEGT. The CDR3 has 12 amino acids. Trimming cost V 3 bases and J 8 bases, with 10 bases left between them. This CDR3 is CASSEYRDEAFF. CDR3 sequence (DNA): TGTGCCAGCAGTGAGTACCGGGACGAAGCTTTCTTT.

Ten or more counts support this clonotype. V gene TRBV6-2 or TRBV6-3 combines with J gene TRBJ2-3, with 8 bases aligning to TRBD2. CDR3 length equals 16 residues. Germline CDR1 is MNHEY and CDR2 is SVGEGT. V lost 4 bases and J lost 0; bases outside the gene matches: 6. CDR3 sequence reads: CASSSGTSLSTDTQYF. The CDR3 DNA follows: TGTGCCAGCAGTTCCGGGACTAGTCTAAGCACAGATACGCAGTATTTT.

Ten or more counts support this clonotype. The rearrangement joins TRBV29-1 to TRBJ2-5; D not resolved. V gave up 5 bases and J gave up 5 bases, with 9 bases separating them. This CDR3 is built from 11 residues. Germline loops: CDR1 SQVTM, CDR2 ANQGSEA. The CDR3 bases are TGCAGCGTTCACGGTGGCGAGACCCAGTACTTC. Translated, it gives CSVHGGETQYF.

This clonotype was seen many times. The chain combines TRBV25-1 with TRBJ1-5; TRBD1 matches 11 bases. Germline V gene sequence: CDR1 MGHDK, CDR2 SYGVNS. Germline trimming cut 6 bases from V and 1 base from J; bases unmatched to any gene: 11. The CDR3 totals 18 residues. The CDR3 nucleotides read TGTGCCAGCAGCGGACAGGGGGCAGCCCCTATAAGCAATCAGCCCCAGCATTTT. It yields the protein CASSGQGAAPISNQPQHF.

This clonotype was seen a handful of times. The chain has TRBV5-5 and TRBJ1-2; D is unclear. Germline V gene lookup returns CDR1 SGHKS and CDR2 YYEKEE (reference sequence). The V and J ends lost 0 bases and 6 bases respectively, with 9 bases between them. This CDR3 region has 13 residues. For the CDR3, the DNA is TGTGCCAGCAGCTTGGCAACAGCTGATGGCTACACCTTC. Its translation is CASSLATADGYTF.

This clonotype appeared many times. This chain links TRBV12-3 or TRBV12-4 with TRBJ1-1; D remains ambiguous. This CDR3 has 14 amino acids. The V gene lost 5 bases and the J gene lost 1 base, with 11 bases spanning the gap. CDR3 nucleotides: TGTGCCAGCAGTCCCGGGCCCCGGAACACTGAAGCTTTCTTT. This translates into CASSPGPRNTEAFF.

The chain links TRBV6-2 or TRBV6-3 to TRBJ2-2, with D possibly matching TRBD1 (6 bases). Germline CDR1 reads MNHEY; CDR2 reads SVGEGT. This CDR3 has 13 residues. The germline V and J ends were trimmed by 5 bases and 3 bases, with 7 bases remaining between them. CDR3 residues: CASSRTDTGELFF. The CDR3 DNA reads as TGTGCCAGCAGTCGGACAGACACCGGGGAGCTGTTTTTT.

This clonotype was observed many times. The chain combines TRBV6-2 or TRBV6-3 with TRBJ2-5, with D hard to call. There are 13 residues in the CDR3. Germline V gives CDR1 MNHEY, CDR2 SVGEGT. The V gene lost 11 bases and the J gene lost 5 bases, with 18 bases spanning the gap. CDR3 region: CACASFNGETQYF. For the CDR3, the DNA is TGTGCCTGCGCATCGTTCAACGGGGAGACCCAGTACTTC.

V usage is TRBV30 and J usage is TRBJ1-4; D is uncertain. The CDR3 has 13 residues. V lost 0 bases and J 5 bases, leaving 7 bases between the germline ends. Germline CDR1 reads GTSNPN; CDR2 reads SVGIG (reference sequence). CDR3 protein: CAWSVGRNEKLFF. CDR3 coding DNA: TGTGCCTGGAGTGTAGGCCGAAATGAAAAACTGTTTTTT.

This clonotype was observed many times. The V call is TRBV6-2 or TRBV6-3, the J call TRBJ1-5, with D possibly TRBD1 on 6 matching bases. Germline loops: CDR1 MNHEY, CDR2 SVGEGT. Trimming took 0 bases from V and 6 from J, leaving 12 bases between them. The CDR3 sequence is 15 residues long. CDR3 loop: CASSYSGGAGQPQHF. The CDR3 bases are TGTGCCAGCAGTTACTCGGGGGGCGCGGGTCAGCCCCAGCATTTT.